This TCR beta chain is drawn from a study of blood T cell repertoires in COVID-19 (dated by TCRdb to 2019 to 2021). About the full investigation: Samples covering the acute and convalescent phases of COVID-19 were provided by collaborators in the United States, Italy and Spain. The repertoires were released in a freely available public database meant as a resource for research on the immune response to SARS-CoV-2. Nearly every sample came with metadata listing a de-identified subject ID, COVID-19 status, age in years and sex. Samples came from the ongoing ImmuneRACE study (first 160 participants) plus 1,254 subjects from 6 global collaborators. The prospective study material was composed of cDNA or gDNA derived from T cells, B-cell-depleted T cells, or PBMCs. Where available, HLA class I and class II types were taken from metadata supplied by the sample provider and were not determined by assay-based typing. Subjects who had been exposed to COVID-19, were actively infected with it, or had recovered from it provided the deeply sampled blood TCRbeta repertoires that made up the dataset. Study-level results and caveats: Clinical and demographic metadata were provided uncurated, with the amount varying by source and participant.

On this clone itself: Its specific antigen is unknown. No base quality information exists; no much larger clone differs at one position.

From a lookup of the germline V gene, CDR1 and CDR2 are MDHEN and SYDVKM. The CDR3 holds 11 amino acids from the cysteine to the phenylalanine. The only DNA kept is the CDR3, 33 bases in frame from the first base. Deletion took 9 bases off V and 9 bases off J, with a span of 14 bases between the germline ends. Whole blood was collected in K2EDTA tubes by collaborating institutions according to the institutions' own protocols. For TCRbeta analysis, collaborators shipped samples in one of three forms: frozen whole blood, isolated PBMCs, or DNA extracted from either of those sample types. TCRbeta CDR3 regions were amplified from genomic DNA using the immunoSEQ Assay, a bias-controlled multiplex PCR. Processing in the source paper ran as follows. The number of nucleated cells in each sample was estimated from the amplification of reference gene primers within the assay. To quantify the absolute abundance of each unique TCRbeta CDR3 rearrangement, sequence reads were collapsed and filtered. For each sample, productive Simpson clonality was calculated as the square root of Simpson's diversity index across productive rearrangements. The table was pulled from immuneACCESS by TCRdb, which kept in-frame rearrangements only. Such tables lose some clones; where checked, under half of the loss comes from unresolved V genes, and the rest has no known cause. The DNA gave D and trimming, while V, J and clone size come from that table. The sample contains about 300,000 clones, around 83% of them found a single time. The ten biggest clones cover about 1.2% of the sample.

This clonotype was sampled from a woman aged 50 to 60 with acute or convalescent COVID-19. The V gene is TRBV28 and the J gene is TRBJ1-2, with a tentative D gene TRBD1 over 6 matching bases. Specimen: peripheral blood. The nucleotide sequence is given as TGTGCCAGTAATTATCAGGGGAGCTACACCTTC. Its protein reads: CASNYQGSYTF.